These 26 T cell receptor beta chains originate from one sample sequenced in a study of blood T cell repertoires in COVID-19. Data came from immunoSEQ multiplex PCR; TCRdb stores just in-frame clones and leaves some out. The sample includes approximately 190,000 clones, under 90% of them seen just once. Sequencing was carried out using peripheral blood. These receptor sequences come from a human donor in a cohort sampled during active COVID-19.

J is TRBJ2-1 and V is TRBV19; 7 bases agree with TRBD2. V lost 11 bases and J lost 9; bases outside the gene matches: 16. The length of the CDR3 is 14 residues. Looked up from germline, CDR1 is LNHDA and CDR2 is SQIVND (reference sequence). CDR3 nucleotide sequence: TGTGCCCTATCCCGGGACTATCCGCCCGGTGAGCAGTTCTTC. This gives the protein CALSRDYPPGEQFF.

This clone came up once. The V and J genes are TRBV25-1 and TRBJ1-3; D is undetermined. From germline, CDR1 is MGHDK and CDR2 SYGVNS. This CDR3 has 16 amino acids. V was pared by 3 bases and J by 0 bases, with 12 bases between. The CDR3 nucleotides read TGTGCCAGCAGTGACCAGACGACGGGCTCTGGAAACACCATATATTTT. Its protein is CASSDQTTGSGNTIYF.

V is TRBV5-5 and J is TRBJ2-5; D remains unclear. Germline values: CDR1 SGHKS, CDR2 YYEKEE (reference sequence). Trimming removed 0 bases at V and 2 bases at J, with 8 bases between. This CDR3 spans 14 amino acids. CDR3 loop: CASSLALGQETQYF. Here the CDR3 DNA reads TGTGCCAGCAGCTTGGCACTCGGTCAAGAGACCCAGTACTTC. Full variable domain (missing parts from reference TRBV5-5 and TRBJ2-5): DAGVTQSPTHLIKTRGQQVTLRCSPISGHKSVSWYQQVLGQGPQFIFQYYEKEERGRGNFPDRFSARQFPNYSSELNVNALLLGDSALYLCASSLALGQETQYFGPGTRLLVL.

The J gene is TRBJ2-2, the V gene TRBV12-3 or TRBV12-4, with D tentatively TRBD1 (6 bases). V lost 6 bases, J lost 6 bases, and 11 bases lay in between. The CDR3 contains 13 residues. The CDR3 region has the DNA TGTGCCAGCAGAGAAACAGGGCCCGGGGAGCTGTTTTTT. This encodes CASRETGPGELFF.

The gene calls are TRBV7-6 and TRBJ2-5; 8 nucleotides agree with TRBD1. This CDR3 is 16 amino acids long. Unmatched junction bases numbered 10, after V lost 2 bases and J lost 5 bases. Germline-derived CDR1 and CDR2 are SGHVS and FNYEAQ. CDR3 region: CASSLPRQGSRETQYF. DNA for the CDR3: TGTGCCAGCAGCTTACCCCGACAGGGGTCGAGGGAGACCCAGTACTTC.

V and J are TRBV5-8 and TRBJ2-4, with D possibly TRBD1 on 6 matching bases. The germline V gene has CDR1 SGHTS and CDR2 YDEGEE. With 7 bases removed from V and 6 bases from J, the gap between germline ends came to 14 bases. The CDR3 contains 13 residues. CDR3 DNA sequence: TGTGCCAGCCGCGTGTTGGGGGCAAACATTCAGTACTTC. It yields the protein CASRVLGANIQYF.

The rearrangement uses TRBV5-1 and TRBJ2-3; maybe TRBD1 (5 bases). The germline V gene encodes CDR1 SGHRS and CDR2 YFSETQ. The CDR3 is 14 amino acids. The V gene lost 1 base and the J gene lost 2 bases, with 8 bases spanning the gap. The DNA for the CDR3 is TGCGCCAGCAGCTTGAGACAGTTCACAGATACGCAGTATTTT. Its translation: CASSLRQFTDTQYF.

The gene calls are TRBV5-1 and TRBJ1-2, with 7 bases that match TRBD1. CDR1 and CDR2 (germline): SGHRS, YFSETQ. This CDR3 has 13 residues. Trimming took 4 bases from V and 5 from J; bases not matched to a gene: 5. The CDR3 loop is CASSTRTGYGYTF. The CDR3 DNA reads TGCGCCAGCAGCACCCGGACAGGATATGGCTACACCTTC.

This clone appeared a few times. The rearrangement links TRBV5-1 to TRBJ1-2, with D tentatively TRBD1 (5 bases). V lost 4 bases and J 3 bases, leaving 19 bases between the germline ends. CDR1 is SGHRS and CDR2 is YFSETQ in the germline V gene. CDR3 length equals 16 residues. The CDR3 nucleotides are TGCGCCAGCAGCCGCTCTCCTGGGGGGACGGACTATGGCTACACCTTC. As protein: CASSRSPGGTDYGYTF.

The V gene is TRBV7-9, the J gene TRBJ1-4, with D possibly being TRBD1 (6 bases). This CDR3 has 13 amino acids. Germline lookup yields CDR1 SEHNR and CDR2 FQNEAQ (reference sequence). Deletions cut 1 base from V and 7 bases from J, with 7 bases between. The CDR3 sequence is CASSLGGGEKLFF. As DNA, the CDR3 is TGTGCCAGCAGCTTAGGAGGGGGTGAAAAACTGTTTTTT.

V is TRBV19 and J is TRBJ1-5; D possibly corresponds to TRBD1 (5 bases). Looked up from germline, CDR1 is LNHDA and CDR2 is SQIVND (reference sequence). V lost 7 bases and J 2 bases, leaving 15 bases between the germline ends. This CDR3 is 15 amino acids long. The CDR3 sequence is CASKGEGEGNQPQHF. The CDR3 DNA follows: TGTGCCAGTAAGGGCGAAGGGGAGGGCAATCAGCCCCAGCATTTT.

This clone was picked up a small number of times. The gene calls are TRBV4-2 and TRBJ2-5; D not resolved. The length of the CDR3 is 14 residues. The germline gives CDR1 LGHNA, CDR2 YNFKEQ. V gave up 3 bases and J gave up 0 bases, with 8 bases separating them. The CDR3 spells CASSQGNDQETQYF. In nucleotides, the CDR3 is TGTGCCAGCAGCCAGGGCAATGACCAAGAGACCCAGTACTTC.

The V and J genes are TRBV7-2 and TRBJ2-3; 7 bases match TRBD1. Germline V gene lookup returns CDR1 SGHTA and CDR2 FQGNSA. The CDR3 is made up of 14 amino acids. V lost 4 bases and J lost 2; bases outside the gene matches: 3. The chain's CDR3 is CASSWGQTTDTQYF. CDR3 coding DNA: TGTGCCAGCAGCTGGGGACAGACCACAGATACGCAGTATTTT.

This chain uses TRBV30 with TRBJ2-5; a weak D match, TRBD1 (6 bases). Germline V gives CDR1 GTSNPN, CDR2 SVGIG (reference sequence). This CDR3 has 13 amino acids. The V end was cut by 2 bases, the J end by 1 base, with 8 bases between. CDR3 residues: CAWSWGLQETQYF. The CDR3 nucleotides are TGTGCCTGGAGTTGGGGGCTCCAAGAGACCCAGTACTTC.

The CDR3 sequence: CASSETSSSGANVLTF. The CDR3 coding sequence is TGTGCCAGCAGTGAGACTTCCAGCTCTGGGGCCAACGTCCTGACTTTC. This sequence joins TRBV2 and TRBJ2-6, with no clear D. V lost 3 bases, J lost 0 bases, and 9 bases lay in between. CDR3 length equals 16 residues. In germline, CDR1 is SNHLY, CDR2 FYNNEI.

The chain carries TRBV5-1 and TRBJ2-2; TRBD1 aligns across 10 bases. Germline assignment: CDR1 SGHRS and CDR2 YFSETQ. With V trimmed by 6 bases and J by 7 bases, 6 bases remained unmatched. The CDR3 is 14 residues long. DNA of the CDR3: TGCGCCAGCAAGGACAGGGGGTCGGGCGGGGAGCTGTTTTTT. Its translation: CASKDRGSGGELFF. The full variable domain, with the rest looked up from reference TRBV5-1 and TRBJ2-2, is KAGVTQTPRYLIKTRGQQVTLSCSPISGHRSVSWYQQTPGQGLQFLFEYFSETQRNKGNFPGRFSGRQFSNSRSEMNVSTLELGDSALYLCASKDRGSGGELFFGEGSRLTVL.

The chain uses TRBV5-6 and TRBJ2-1; no clear D gene. The CDR3 spans 16 residues. V lost 6 bases to trimming and J lost 0 bases, with 16 bases between them. Germline assignment: CDR1 SGHDT and CDR2 YYEEEE. This CDR3 is CASTPGGRLSYNEQFF. For the CDR3, the DNA is TGTGCCAGCACCCCGGGTGGTCGGCTCTCCTACAATGAGCAGTTCTTC.

With respect to this clone: Other DNA sequences in the sample encode the same CDR3. This rearrangement joins TRBV7-6 to TRBJ1-5, with 7 bases aligning to TRBD1. CDR1 and CDR2 from the germline V gene are SGHVS and FNYEAQ. V shed 1 base and J 0 bases; nucleotides not matched to a gene: 0. The CDR3 sequence is 15 residues long. The CDR3 sequence: CASSLGQGSNQPQHF. The CDR3 DNA follows: TGTGCCAGCAGCTTAGGACAGGGTAGCAATCAGCCCCAGCATTTT.

The V call is TRBV5-1, the J call TRBJ2-1, with 12 bases identical to TRBD2. Trimming removed 4 bases from V and 15 bases from J; junction bases left unmatched: 11. The germline V gene encodes CDR1 SGHRS and CDR2 YFSETQ. The CDR3 contains 14 residues. The CDR3 loop reads CASSRADPGLAGFF. The DNA of the CDR3 is TGCGCCAGCAGCCGAGCTGACCCGGGACTAGCGGGGTTCTTC.

CDR3 amino acids: CASSLGGFPAGELFF. The CDR3 nucleotides read TGTGCCAGCAGCCTGGGAGGGTTTCCAGCCGGGGAGCTGTTTTTT. The chain combines TRBV5-5 with TRBJ2-2; 7 bases are a match to TRBD2. CDR1 and CDR2 (germline): SGHKS, YYEKEE (reference sequence). The CDR3 loop spans 15 amino acids. V shed 4 bases, J shed 6 bases, and the junction held 9 bases outside the gene matches.

This chain connects TRBV28 to TRBJ2-7; 7 nucleotides align to TRBD2. Germline lookup yields CDR1 MDHEN and CDR2 SYDVKM. Trimming at V came to 6 bases and at J to 2 bases, leaving 10 bases not matched to a gene. This CDR3 contains 15 residues. As DNA, the CDR3 is TGTGCCAGCAGGCTTTACTCGGGAGGAACCTACGAGCAGTACTTC. Translation: CASRLYSGGTYEQYF.

The chain recombines TRBV19 with TRBJ2-2; the match to TRBD2 covers 10 bases. CDR1 LNHDA and CDR2 SQIVND come from the germline V gene (reference sequence). This CDR3 is built from 15 residues. V was clipped by 6 bases and J by 5 bases; unmatched bases: 6. CDR3 DNA sequence: TGTGCCAGTAGACCTAGCGGGAGCGGGACCGGGGAGCTGTTTTTT. It specifies CASRPSGSGTGELFF. Together with reference TRBV19 and TRBJ2-2, the CDR3 gives the full variable domain: DGGITQSPKYLFRKEGQNVTLSCEQNLNHDAMYWYRQDPGQGLRLIYYSQIVNDFQKGDIAEGYSVSREKKESFPLTVTSAQKNPTAFYLCASRPSGSGTGELFFGEGSRLTVL.

The chain recombines TRBV6-6 with TRBJ1-6; possibly TRBD1 for D (6 bases). Germline CDR1 and CDR2: MNHNY and SVGAGI (reference sequence). The CDR3 has 13 residues. The V end was cut by 6 bases, the J end by 9 bases, with 12 bases between. CDR3 sequence: CASRSGVSSPLHF. CDR3 nucleotides: TGTGCCAGCAGATCAGGGGTTAGTTCACCCCTCCACTTT.

The chain is built from TRBV9 and TRBJ1-6; possible D gene TRBD1, 5 bases. This CDR3 has 15 amino acids. Looked up from germline, CDR1 is SGDLS and CDR2 is YYNGEE. The V end lost 0 bases, the J end lost 8 bases, and 12 bases lay between the germline ends. CDR3 in amino acids: CASSVVGGRDSPLHF. CDR3 DNA: TGTGCCAGCAGCGTAGTGGGGGGTCGCGATTCACCCCTCCACTTT.

The V gene is TRBV7-9, the J gene TRBJ2-1; 8 positions agree with TRBD2. The CDR3 runs 13 residues. Trimming took 8 bases from V and 2 from J; bases not matched to a gene: 2. Germline CDR1 SEHNR, CDR2 FQNEAQ (reference sequence). CDR3 sequence: CASQAGAYNEQFF. In DNA form, the CDR3 reads TGTGCCAGCCAAGCGGGAGCCTACAATGAGCAGTTCTTC.

This clone turned up a few times. The chain uses TRBV3-1 (or the pseudogene TRBV3-2) and TRBJ2-3; D possibly corresponds to TRBD2 (5 bases). Germline V CDR1 and CDR2: LGHDT, YNNKEL (reference sequence). V lost 3 bases, J lost 4 bases, and 17 bases lay in between. The CDR3 totals 16 residues. The CDR3 bases are TGTGCCAGCAGCCAGTCCGCGGGCTTCGTCGCAGATACGCAGTATTTT. Translating it yields CASSQSAGFVADTQYF.